The clone carrying this T cell receptor (beta chain) was seen a few times. Antigen specificity is unknown. CDR1 and CDR2 from the germline V gene are SGHTA and FQGNSA. V shed 5 bases and J shed 6 bases, with 20 bases lying between them. This CDR3 is built from 15 residues. Sorting of CD4+ naive, central memory, regulatory and stem cell-like memory cells was performed via CD45RO/CCR7/CD25/CD127/CD95/CD27. The source of the sample is a study of beta chain features in type 1 diabetes. General study points: Any HLA effect on TCRB rearrangement was left unresolved by small sub-analyses. Within patients, naive, central memory and Treg TCRB repertoires seemed more similar than within healthy donors.

The isolated RNA, all of it, was reverse transcribed, so expressed TCRB transcripts were what got sequenced. Using immunoSEQ multiplex PCR, the repertoire was profiled, and TCRdb retains in-frame clones only, with some absent. This sample has a few hundred thousand clones; approximately 13% occur once, and the top ten carry around 0.035%. This sequence originates from a man aged 25-45 years in good health. Specimen: naive CD4+ T cells from blood. The chain recombines TRBV7-2 with TRBJ2-7, with D possibly TRBD1 on 6 matching bases. CDR3 coding DNA: TGTGCCAGCAGCCGGCGTGGGGGCCACCCCCTCGAGCAGTACTTC. Protein: CASSRRGGHPLEQYF.